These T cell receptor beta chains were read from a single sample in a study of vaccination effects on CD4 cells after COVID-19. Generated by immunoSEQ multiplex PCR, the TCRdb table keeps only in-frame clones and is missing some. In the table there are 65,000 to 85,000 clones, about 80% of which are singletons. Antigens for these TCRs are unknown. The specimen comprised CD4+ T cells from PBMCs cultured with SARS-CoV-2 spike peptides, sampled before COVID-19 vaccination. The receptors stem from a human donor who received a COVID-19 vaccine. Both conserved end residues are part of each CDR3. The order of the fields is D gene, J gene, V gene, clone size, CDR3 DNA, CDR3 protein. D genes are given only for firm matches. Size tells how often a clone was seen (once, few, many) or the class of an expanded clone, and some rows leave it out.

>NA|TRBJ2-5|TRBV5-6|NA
TGTGCCAGCAGCCCGCGGGACACCTTCTTTGAGACCCAGTACTTC
CASSPRDTFFETQYF
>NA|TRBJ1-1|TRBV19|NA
TGTGCCAGTATTTCCTTGAACACTGAAGCTTTCTTT
CASISLNTEAFF
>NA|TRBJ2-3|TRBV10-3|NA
TGTGCCATCAGTGAGCGGAACACAGATACGCAGTATTTT
CAISERNTDTQYF
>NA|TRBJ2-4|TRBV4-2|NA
TGTGCCAGCAGCCGCACACCATCCGAGGCCAAAAACATTCAGTACTTC
CASSRTPSEAKNIQYF
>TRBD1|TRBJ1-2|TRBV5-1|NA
TGCGCCAGCAGCTTTGGAGTAGTGGGACAGGGGGACTATGGCTACACCTTC
CASSFGVVGQGDYGYTF
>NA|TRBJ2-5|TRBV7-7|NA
TGTGCCAGCAGCTTAGCTCGGACACTGCAGGGGACCCAGTACTTC
CASSLARTLQGTQYF
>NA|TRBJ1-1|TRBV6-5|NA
TGTGCCAGCAGTTACTCGTCTGGCAGAATGAACACTGAAGCTTTCTTT
CASSYSSGRMNTEAFF
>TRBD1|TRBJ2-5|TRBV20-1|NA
TGCAGTGCTAGTGACAGGGTGGGGCAAGAGACCCAGTACTTC
CSASDRVGQETQYF
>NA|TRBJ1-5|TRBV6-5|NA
TGTGCCAGCAGCAGGGACGGCAATCAGCCCCAGCATTTT
CASSRDGNQPQHF
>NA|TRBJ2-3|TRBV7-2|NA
TGTGCCAGCAGCTCCCAGACCGGCACAGATACGCAGTATTTT
CASSSQTGTDTQYF
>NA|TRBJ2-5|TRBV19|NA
TGTGCCAGTAGTTCAGAAAAGGCCCCCCAAGAGACCCAGTACTTC
CASSSEKAPQETQYF
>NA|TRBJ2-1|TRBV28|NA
TGTGCCAGCAGTTTCGCTCAAACCTACAATGAGCAGTTCTTC
CASSFAQTYNEQFF
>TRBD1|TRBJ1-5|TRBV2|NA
TGTGCCAGCAGTGAAGGTTGGGGACAGAACCTTCTCAATCAGCCCCAGCATTTT
CASSEGWGQNLLNQPQHF
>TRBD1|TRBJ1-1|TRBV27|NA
TGTGCCAGCGGAGGACAGGGGGCTGTAACTGAAGCTTTCTTT
CASGGQGAVTEAFF
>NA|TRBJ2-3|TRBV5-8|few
TGTGCCAGCAGCTTGGTCAGGGCCGGGCGCGGCACAGATACGCAGTATTTT
CASSLVRAGRGTDTQYF
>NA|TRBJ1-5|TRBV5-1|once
TGCGCCAGCAGCTTGGGGGACGGCAATCAGCCCCAGCATTTT
CASSLGDGNQPQHF
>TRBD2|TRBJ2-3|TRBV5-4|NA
TGTGCCAGCAGCTTTCTAGCGGGGATTAACACAGATACGCAGTATTTT
CASSFLAGINTDTQYF
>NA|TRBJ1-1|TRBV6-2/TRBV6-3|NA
TGTGCCAGCAGTTACTCGATGCGGAGAACTGAAGCTTTCTTT
CASSYSMRRTEAFF
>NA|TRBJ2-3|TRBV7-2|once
TGTGCCAGCCGACCCAGGGGGGGGGCTGCAGATACGCAGTATTTT
CASRPRGGAADTQYF
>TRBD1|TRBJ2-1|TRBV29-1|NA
TGCAGCGTTGTCGGGGGACAGGGGGTTTATGAGCAGTTCTTC
CSVVGGQGVYEQFF
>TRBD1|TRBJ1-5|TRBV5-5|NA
TGTGCCAGCAGCGCGGGACAGGGTGGCAATCAGCCCCAGCATTTT
CASSAGQGGNQPQHF
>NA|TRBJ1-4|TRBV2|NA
TGTGCCAGCAGGGCCCGGGAGACTAATGAAAAACTGTTTTTT
CASRARETNEKLFF
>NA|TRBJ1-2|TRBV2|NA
TGTGCCAGCAGTGGGGGGACCTGGGGAAGCTACACCTTC
CASSGGTWGSYTF
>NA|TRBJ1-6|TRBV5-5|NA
TGTGCCAGCAGGGACAGCCGACTGGGAGTTGCACCCCTCCACTTT
CASRDSRLGVAPLHF
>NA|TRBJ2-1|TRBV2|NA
TGTGCCACCGGGCAGCTCGGGGAGCAGTTCTTC
CATGQLGEQFF
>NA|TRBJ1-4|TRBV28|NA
TGTGCCAGCAGTCCCTCCCGGGACTTTTTAGAACTGTTTTTT
CASSPSRDFLELFF
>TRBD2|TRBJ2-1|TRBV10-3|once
TGTGCCATCAGCACCGGGACTATCGGGAATGAGCAGTTCTTC
CAISTGTIGNEQFF
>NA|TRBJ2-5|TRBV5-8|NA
TGTGCCAGCAGCTCCCGTGAGACCCAGTACTTC
CASSSRETQYF
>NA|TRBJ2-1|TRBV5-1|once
TGCGCCAGCAGCTCCACCGGGACGTCAGGAAATGAGCAGTTCTTC
CASSSTGTSGNEQFF
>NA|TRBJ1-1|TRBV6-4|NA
TGTGCCAGCAGTGTGGGGGGGGGAAGGAACACTGAAGCTTTCTTT
CASSVGGGRNTEAFF
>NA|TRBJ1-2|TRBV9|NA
TGTGCCAGCAGCGTAGCTCAAGGGCCAAGCGAAGGCTACACCTTC
CASSVAQGPSEGYTF
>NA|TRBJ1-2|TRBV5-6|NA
TGTGCCAGCAGCCGTTTCGACAGGACCAAGGAGAGCTACACCTTC
CASSRFDRTKESYTF
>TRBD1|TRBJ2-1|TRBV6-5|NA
TGTGCCAGCAGTTTGGGGGACAGGGGGTCAAATGAGCAGTTCTTC
CASSLGDRGSNEQFF
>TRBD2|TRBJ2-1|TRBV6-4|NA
TGTGCCAGCAGTGACTCGGGCGGGGGGCGTACTACCTCCTACAATGAGCAGTTCTTC
CASSDSGGGRTTSYNEQFF
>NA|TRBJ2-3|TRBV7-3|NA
TGTGCCAGCAGCCTATGGACCGGAGATACGCAGTATTTT
CASSLWTGDTQYF
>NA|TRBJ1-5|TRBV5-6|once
TGTGCCAGCAGCTTGGGGCGCAATCAGCCCCAGCATTTT
CASSLGRNQPQHF
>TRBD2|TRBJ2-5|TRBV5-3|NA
TGTGCCAGAAGCTTGACGGGGGGGCTCCAAGAGACCCAGTACTTC
CARSLTGGLQETQYF
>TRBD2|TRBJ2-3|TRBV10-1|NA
TGCGCCAGCAGTGAGTCGCTAGCGGGGCGCACAGATACGCAGTATTTT
CASSESLAGRTDTQYF
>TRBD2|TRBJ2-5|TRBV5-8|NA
TGTGCCAGCAGCTTGGCGTCCGCGGGGGGTGCGGAGACCCAGTACTTC
CASSLASAGGAETQYF
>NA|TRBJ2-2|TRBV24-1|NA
TGTGCCACCAGTGATTTAGGGGGGGCCGACACCGGGGAGCTGTTTTTT
CATSDLGGADTGELFF
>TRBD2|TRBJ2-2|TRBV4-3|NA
TGCGCCAGCAGCCAAGAATTGATCGGGCTAGCGGGAAGCACCGGGGAGCTGTTTTTT
CASSQELIGLAGSTGELFF
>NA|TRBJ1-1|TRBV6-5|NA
TGTGCCAGCAGTTACTCGTCTAAGGGTCTAACTGAAGCTTTCTTT
CASSYSSKGLTEAFF
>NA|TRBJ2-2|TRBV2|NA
TGTGCCAGCACAATTACTGACGGGGAGCTGTTTTTT
CASTITDGELFF
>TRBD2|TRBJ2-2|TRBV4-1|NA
TGCGCCAGCAGCCACATAGCGGGGGGATACACCGGGGAGCTGTTTTTT
CASSHIAGGYTGELFF
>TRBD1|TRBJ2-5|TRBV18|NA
TGTGCCAGCTCGCCGGACAGGGTTAAAGAGACCCAGTACTTC
CASSPDRVKETQYF
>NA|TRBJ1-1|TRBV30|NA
TGTGCCTGGAGCGTACAGGGCGGGGGCACTGAAGCTTTCTTT
CAWSVQGGGTEAFF
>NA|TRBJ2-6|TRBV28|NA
TGTGCCAGCAGTCCGCCAGGGGCTGGGGCCAACGTCCTGACTTTC
CASSPPGAGANVLTF